This TCR beta chain appears in the sequencing data of a study of cytomegalovirus exposure and HLA in healthy donors. About the study: Membership in the Caucasian-associated ancestry cluster was found for about four fifths of roughly 400 genotyped donors. The study, taken as a whole, reports: Overall, around 150 TCR beta chains were annotated as cytomegalovirus-associated. Likely technical artifact: a cluster of highly shared sequence variants. It was shown in a later analysis that HLA-associated TCR beta chains were more clonally expanded than other, equally common chains.

Vbeta (60) and Jbeta (13) primers were used in the PCR. Libraries were prepared by immunoSEQ multiplex PCR; TCRdb keeps only in-frame clonotypes and omits some of them. The sample consists of under 100,000 clones, less than 80% of them appearing once. Germline V CDR1 and CDR2: SGHTA, FQGNSA. CDR3 length equals 17 residues. V gave up 5 bases and J gave up 7 bases; unmatched junction bases: 10. This clone was counted a few times. The antigen is undetermined. The chain carries TRBV7-2 and TRBJ2-1; 14 positions match TRBD2. This TCR derives from a woman aged 40-49 years in good health and CMV-seropositive. The sequenced sample consisted of PBMCs. CDR3 nucleotide sequence: TGTGCCAGCAGCAAACAAGGGACTAGCGGGAGTCGGAATGAGCAGTTCTTC. Translated: CASSKQGTSGSRNEQFF.